The present TCR beta chain was sequenced within a study of blood T cell repertoires in COVID-19. Across the whole study: Samples came from the United States, Italy and Spain, spanning acute and convalescent COVID-19. Sample material is recorded as cDNA or gDNA derived from T cells, B-cell-depleted T cells, or PBMCs.

Followed over time, Seattle patients had been enrolled while infection was active. In the study's own analysis: Estimation of nucleated cell counts was performed using reference gene primer amplification. Assay: immunoSEQ multiplex PCR; the TCRdb copy retains only in-frame clones and omits some. D and trimming come from the DNA, and the V and J calls and clone size come from that table. The sample carries 150,000 to 250,000 clones, roughly 94% recorded once. The V end was cut by 3 bases, the J end by 3 bases, with 7 bases between. This CDR3 has 14 residues. The V gene's germline CDR1 is KGHDR and CDR2 SFDVKD.

The J gene is TRBJ2-2, the V gene TRBV24-1; D possibly corresponds to TRBD1 (5 bases). Sequencing used peripheral blood. This TCR derives from a man younger than 45 with COVID-19, enrolled during active disease. The CDR3 protein is CATSDARDTGELFF. CDR3 in DNA: TGTGCCACCAGTGATGCCAGGGACACCGGGGAGCTGTTTTTT.